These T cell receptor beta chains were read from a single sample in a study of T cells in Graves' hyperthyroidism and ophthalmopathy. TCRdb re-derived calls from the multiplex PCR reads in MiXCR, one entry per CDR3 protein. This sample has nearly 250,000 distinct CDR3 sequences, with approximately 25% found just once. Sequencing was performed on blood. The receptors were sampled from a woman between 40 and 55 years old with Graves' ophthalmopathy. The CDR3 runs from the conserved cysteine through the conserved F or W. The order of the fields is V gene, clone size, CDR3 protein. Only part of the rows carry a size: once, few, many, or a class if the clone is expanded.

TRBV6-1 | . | CASSRGTDTEAFF
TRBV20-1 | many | CSASGSLEETQYF
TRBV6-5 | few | CASSYSPDYGYTF
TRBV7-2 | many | CASSLGSRGSSYEQYF
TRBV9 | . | CASSPPLSGNIQYF
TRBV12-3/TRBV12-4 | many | CASRRTGGTEAFF
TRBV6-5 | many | CASSWEPSWNEQYF
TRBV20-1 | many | CSAGTTLARYEQYF
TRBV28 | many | CASSSPGGGQETQYF
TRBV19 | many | CASNPGQGNTEAFF
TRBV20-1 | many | CSATGGLGETQYF
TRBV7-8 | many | CASSLGGQLYEQYF
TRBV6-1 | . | CASLPSTMKNTEAFF
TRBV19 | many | CASNLLDRGNQPQHF
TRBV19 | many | CASSNYNTGELFF
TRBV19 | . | CASSKWEETQYF
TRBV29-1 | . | CSVESGIYGYTF
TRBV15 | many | CATSREQGVLREQYF
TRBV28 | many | CASSLSVAASTDTQYF
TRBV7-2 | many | CASSLSTGLEQYF
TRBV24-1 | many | CATSEPGSYEQYF
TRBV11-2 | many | CASSLRQRAVQETQYF
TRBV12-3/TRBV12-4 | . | CASSSTGTGQEETQYF
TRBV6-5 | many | CASSYLVGATNTEAFF
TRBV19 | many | CASRDRGENQPQHF
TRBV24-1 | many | CATSDLPTGTSGRGELFF
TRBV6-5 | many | CASSYIGNQPQHF